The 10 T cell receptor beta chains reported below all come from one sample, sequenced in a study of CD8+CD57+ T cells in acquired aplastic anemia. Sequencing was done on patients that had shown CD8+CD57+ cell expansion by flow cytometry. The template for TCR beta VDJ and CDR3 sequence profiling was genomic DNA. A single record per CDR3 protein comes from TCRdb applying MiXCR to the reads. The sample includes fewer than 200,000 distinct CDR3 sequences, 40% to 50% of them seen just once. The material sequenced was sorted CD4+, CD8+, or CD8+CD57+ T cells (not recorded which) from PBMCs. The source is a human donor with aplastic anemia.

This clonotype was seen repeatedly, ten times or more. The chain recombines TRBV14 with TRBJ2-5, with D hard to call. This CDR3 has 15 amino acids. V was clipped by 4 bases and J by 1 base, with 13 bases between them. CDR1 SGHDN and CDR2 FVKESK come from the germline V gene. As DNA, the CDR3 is TGTGCCAGCAGCCCCCCCCGGTCTGCCCAAGAGACCCAGTACTTC. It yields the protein CASSPPRSAQETQYF. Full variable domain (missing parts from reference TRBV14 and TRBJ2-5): EAGVTQFPSHSVIEKGQTVTLRCDPISGHDNLYWYRRVMGKEIKFLLHFVKESKQDESGMPNNRFLAERTGGTYSTLKVQPAELEDSGVYFCASSPPRSAQETQYFGPGTRLLVL.

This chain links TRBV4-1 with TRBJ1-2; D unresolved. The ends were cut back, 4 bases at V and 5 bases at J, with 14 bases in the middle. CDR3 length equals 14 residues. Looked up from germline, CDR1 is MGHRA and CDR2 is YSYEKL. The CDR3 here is CASSPENGAYGYTF. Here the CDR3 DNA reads TGCGCCAGCAGCCCTGAAAACGGAGCATATGGCTACACCTTC.

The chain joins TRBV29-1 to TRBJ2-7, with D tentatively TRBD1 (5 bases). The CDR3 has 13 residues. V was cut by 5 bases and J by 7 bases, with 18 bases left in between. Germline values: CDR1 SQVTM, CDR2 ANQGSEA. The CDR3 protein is CSVIAAGWGEQYF. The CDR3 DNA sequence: TGCAGCGTTATTGCGGCAGGGTGGGGTGAGCAGTACTTC.

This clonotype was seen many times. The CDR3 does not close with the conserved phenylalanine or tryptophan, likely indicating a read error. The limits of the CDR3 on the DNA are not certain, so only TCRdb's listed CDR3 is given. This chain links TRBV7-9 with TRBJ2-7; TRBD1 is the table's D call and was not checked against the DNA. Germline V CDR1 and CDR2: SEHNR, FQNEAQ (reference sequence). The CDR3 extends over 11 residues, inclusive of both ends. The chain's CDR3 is CASSDGTGEQL.

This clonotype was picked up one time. Here the CDR3 reads CASGQQGPGELFF. CDR3 DNA: TGTGCCAGCGGACAACAGGGTCCCGGGGAGCTGTTTTTT. The chain carries TRBV7-8 and TRBJ2-2, with a weak D call TRBD1 (6 bases). The CDR3 totals 13 residues. Trimming left V 8 bases short and J 6 bases short, with 13 bases between. Per the germline V gene, CDR1 is SGHVS and CDR2 is FQNEAQ.

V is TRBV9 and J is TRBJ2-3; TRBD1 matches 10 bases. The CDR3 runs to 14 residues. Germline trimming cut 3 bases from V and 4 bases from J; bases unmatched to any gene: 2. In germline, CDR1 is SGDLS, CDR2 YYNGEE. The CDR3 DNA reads TGTGCCAGCAGCGCCGGGACAGGGGCAGATACGCAGTATTTT. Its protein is CASSAGTGADTQYF. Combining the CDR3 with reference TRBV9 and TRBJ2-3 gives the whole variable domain DSGVTQTPKHLITATGQRVTLRCSPRSGDLSVYWYQQSLDQGLQFLIQYYNGEERAKGNILERFSAQQFPDLHSELNLSSLELGDSALYFCASSAGTGADTQYFGPGTRLTVL.

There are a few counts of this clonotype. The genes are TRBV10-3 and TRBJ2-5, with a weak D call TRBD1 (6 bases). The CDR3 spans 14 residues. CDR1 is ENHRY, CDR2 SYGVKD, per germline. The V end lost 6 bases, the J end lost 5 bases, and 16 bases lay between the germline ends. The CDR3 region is CAIRMDSQGETQYF. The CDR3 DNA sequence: TGTGCCATCAGGATGGACTCCCAGGGGGAGACCCAGTACTTC.

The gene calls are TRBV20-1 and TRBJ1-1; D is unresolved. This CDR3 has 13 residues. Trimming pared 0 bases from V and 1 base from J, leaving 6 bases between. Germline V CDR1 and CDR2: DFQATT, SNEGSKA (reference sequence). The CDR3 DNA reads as TGCAGTGCTAGAGAACCAACGAACACTGAAGCTTTCTTT. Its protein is CSAREPTNTEAFF.

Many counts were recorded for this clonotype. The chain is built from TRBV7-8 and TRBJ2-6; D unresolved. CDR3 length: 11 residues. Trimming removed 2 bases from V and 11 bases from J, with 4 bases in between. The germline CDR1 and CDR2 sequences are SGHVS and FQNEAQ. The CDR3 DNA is TGTGCCAGCAGCTTATACGACGTCCTGACTTTC. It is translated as CASSLYDVLTF.

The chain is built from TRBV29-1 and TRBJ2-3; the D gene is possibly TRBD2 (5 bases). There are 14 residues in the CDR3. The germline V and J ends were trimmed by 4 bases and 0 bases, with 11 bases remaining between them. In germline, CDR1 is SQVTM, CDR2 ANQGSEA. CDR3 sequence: CSVGTDSSTDTQYF. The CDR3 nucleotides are TGCAGCGTTGGGACTGACTCTAGCACAGATACGCAGTATTTT.